The 14 T cell receptor beta chains in this list originate from one sample, sequenced in a study of OX40 agonist ivuxolimab in advanced cancers. Method: immunoSEQ multiplex PCR; TCRdb's copy keeps in-frame clones and lacks some. Found here are under 55,000 clones, more than 80% of them singletons; the top ten hold 16%. Sequencing was performed on CD4+ or CD8+ T cells sorted from blood, taken in a trial of the OX40 agonist ivuxolimab. Receptor source: an adult with an advanced solid tumor such as melanoma, head and neck, liver or kidney cancer.

This chain joins TRBV7-2 and TRBJ2-7; TRBD2 matches at 9 bases. In germline, CDR1 is SGHTA, CDR2 FQGNSA. The V segment lost 4 bases and the J segment 5 bases; nucleotides outside the gene matches: 9. The CDR3 is 15 amino acids. CDR3 DNA sequence: TGTGCCAGCAGCTGGGCGGGAGGGCTGAAGGACGAGCAGTACTTC. It yields the protein CASSWAGGLKDEQYF. Full variable domain (rest looked up from reference TRBV7-2 and TRBJ2-7): GAGVSQSPSNKVTEKGKDVELRCDPISGHTALYWYRQSLGQGLEFLIYFQGNSAPDKSGLPSDRFSAERTGGSVSTLTIQRTQQEDSAVYLCASSWAGGLKDEQYFGPGTRLTVT.

The chain recombines TRBV9 with TRBJ2-1; D assignment may be TRBD1 or TRBD2 (6 bases each). The CDR3 is 16 amino acids. Trimming took 4 bases from V and 2 from J, leaving 16 bases between them. Germline lookup yields CDR1 SGDLS and CDR2 YYNGEE. CDR3 bases: TGTGCCAGCAGCCTGGGGGGCCCCATCGCCTACAATGAGCAGTTCTTC. Translating gives CASSLGGPIAYNEQFF.

The chain employs TRBV4-1 and TRBJ2-1; D not certain. This CDR3 contains 11 residues. V lost 2 bases, J lost 4 bases, and 0 bases lay in between. Germline loops: CDR1 MGHRA, CDR2 YSYEKL. The CDR3 DNA is TGCGCCAGCAGCCAATACAATGAGCAGTTCTTC. Protein product: CASSQYNEQFF.

The genes are TRBV7-9 and TRBJ2-1, with D unresolved. Germline V gene lookup returns CDR1 SEHNR and CDR2 FQNEAQ (reference sequence). Trimming removed 5 bases at V and 10 bases at J, with 6 bases between. The CDR3 contains 10 residues. The CDR3 region has the DNA TGTGCCAGCAGCCTCAAGGAGCAGTTCTTC. Protein product: CASSLKEQFF. Full variable domain (outside the CDR3, taken from reference TRBV7-9 and TRBJ2-1): DTGVSQNPRHKITKRGQNVTFRCDPISEHNRLYWYRQTLGQGPEFLTYFQNEAQLEKSRLLSDRFSAERPKGSFSTLEIQRTEQGDSAMYLCASSLKEQFFGPGTRLTVL.

This clone was observed a single time. The rearrangement uses TRBV27 and TRBJ2-1, with D unclear. The CDR3 loop spans 13 amino acids. From germline, CDR1 is MNHEY and CDR2 SMNVEV (reference sequence). The V end lost 5 bases, the J end lost 5 bases, and 10 bases lay between the germline ends. Here the CDR3 DNA reads TGTGCCAGCAGTCCCCGCATGGACAATGAGCAGTTCTTC. Amino acid sequence: CASSPRMDNEQFF.

The CDR3 sequence: CASRQGAFLAGLSYEQYF. The CDR3 DNA follows: TGTGCCAGCAGGCAGGGGGCTTTTCTAGCGGGGCTCTCCTACGAGCAGTACTTC. The chain is built from TRBV2 and TRBJ2-7, with D perhaps TRBD2 (9 bases). The germline V gene encodes CDR1 SNHLY and CDR2 FYNNEI. Trimming cost V 6 bases and J 0 bases, with 24 bases left between them. CDR3 size: 18 residues.

The genes are TRBV9 and TRBJ1-2; D uncertain. CDR1 is SGDLS, CDR2 YYNGEE, per germline. The CDR3 is 15 residues long. The V gene lost 0 bases and the J gene lost 5 bases, with 14 bases spanning the gap. The CDR3 is CASSVEGRPLYGYTF. The DNA of the CDR3 is TGTGCCAGCAGCGTAGAGGGCAGGCCCCTTTATGGCTACACCTTC.

CDR3 sequence: CASSLVGGPNSYEQYF. CDR3 nucleotides: TGCGCCAGCAGCTTGGTTGGGGGGCCAAACTCCTACGAGCAGTACTTC. J is TRBJ2-7 and V is TRBV5-1; D may correspond to TRBD1 or TRBD2 (6 bases each). The CDR3 has 16 residues. The germline V and J ends were trimmed by 0 bases and 0 bases, with 13 bases remaining between them. Germline V lookup: CDR1 SGHRS, CDR2 YFSETQ.

The CDR3 DNA follows: TGTGCCAGCAGCCAAGATAGTAGGACTAGTCACGATGAGCAGTTCTTC. This translates into CASSQDSRTSHDEQFF. This rearrangement joins TRBV4-2 to TRBJ2-1; 7 nucleotides align to TRBD2. Germline CDR1 reads LGHNA; CDR2 reads YNFKEQ. V lost 0 bases, J lost 8 bases, and 10 bases stayed unmatched. This CDR3 comprises 16 residues.

The rearrangement joins TRBV4-1 to TRBJ1-4, with D possibly being TRBD1 (5 bases). This CDR3 has 18 residues. Germline loops: CDR1 MGHRA, CDR2 YSYEKL. V was shortened by 2 bases and J by 8 bases, with 24 bases between the two germline ends. This CDR3 reads CASSQKRGAGEVREKLFF. The DNA for the CDR3 is TGCGCCAGCAGCCAAAAAAGAGGGGCGGGGGAAGTGAGGGAAAAACTGTTTTTT.

This sequence joins TRBV13 and TRBJ1-1; no clear D. Germline-derived CDR1 and CDR2 are PRHDT and FYEKMQ (reference sequence). The CDR3 totals 15 residues. Trimming removed 5 bases at V and 0 bases at J, with 13 bases between. The DNA of the CDR3 is TGTGCCAGCAGCCCCGAGGGAAGCATGAACACTGAAGCTTTCTTT. Translation gives CASSPEGSMNTEAFF.

V and J are TRBV27 and TRBJ2-2; 7 bases are shared with TRBD2. The CDR3 extends over 13 amino acids. Germline lookup yields CDR1 MNHEY and CDR2 SMNVEV (reference sequence). Trimming cost V 8 bases and J 5 bases; bases outside gene matches: 5. CDR3 residues: CASLGRWTGELFF. CDR3 DNA: TGTGCCAGCCTCGGGAGGTGGACCGGGGAGCTGTTTTTT.

V and J are TRBV9 and TRBJ1-2, with 10 positions matching TRBD1. The V and J ends lost 4 bases and 8 bases, in that order; junction bases with no gene match: 11. Germline V CDR1 and CDR2: SGDLS, YYNGEE. CDR3 length: 15 amino acids. The chain's CDR3 is CASSTSTGGLGGYTF. The CDR3 DNA is TGTGCCAGCAGCACCTCGACAGGGGGCTTGGGGGGCTACACCTTC.

This rearrangement joins TRBV9 to TRBJ2-7, with TRBD2 identical over 11 bases. The germline V gene encodes CDR1 SGDLS and CDR2 YYNGEE. The CDR3 contains 15 residues. Trimming cost V 3 bases and J 1 base; bases outside gene matches: 3. Here the CDR3 DNA reads TGTGCCAGCAGCGAGGGACTAGCGGAATCCTACGAGCAGTACTTC. Protein sequence: CASSEGLAESYEQYF.